The TCR beta chain described here comes from a study of blood T cell repertoires in COVID-19. At the level of the study: Sources were T cells, B-cell-depleted T cells, or PBMCs; the material itself was cDNA or gDNA.

Germline lookup yields CDR1 SGDLS and CDR2 YYNGEE. V was pared by 3 bases and J by 6 bases, with 15 bases between. The CDR3 extends over 14 amino acids. TCRdb keeps only in-frame clones here, not all; method: immunoSEQ multiplex PCR. The data show approximately 300,000 clones, approximately 90% seen once. Sequencing was done on a sample of peripheral blood. The chain recombines TRBV9 with TRBJ1-2; D might be TRBD1 (6 bases). The clonotype comes from a man in his thirties or forties with acute or convalescent COVID-19. Here the CDR3 reads CASSAGITGNGYTF. DNA for the CDR3: TGTGCCAGCAGCGCCGGAATTACAGGGAATGGCTACACCTTC.